This T cell receptor beta chain came from a study of Tregs in tolerant kidney transplant recipients. Study at large: Sorting of CD4+CD25+CD127- cells followed 3-day belatacept mixed lymphocyte reactions, sometimes with approximately five-day graft donor restimulation. Study-level points and caveats: Biological reproducibility was not directly addressed in this study. The small number of patients limits these findings pending further validation. The most relevant donor-specific Treg TCRbeta repertoire apparently came from expansion with activated donor B cells.

As for this clone: The antigen is unknown.

Measured with immunoSEQ multiplex PCR; TCRdb has only the in-frame clones, and not every one. The sample contains more than 25,000 clones, 82% of which appear only once. Germline V lookup: CDR1 SGDLS, CDR2 YYNGEE. The J segment lost 2 bases and the V segment lost 3 bases, leaving 4 bases of the junction unmatched. The CDR3 covers 15 residues. The V and J genes are TRBV9 and TRBJ1-1; 10 bases map to TRBD1. This TCR came from a human donor in good health. Material: Tregs from blood cultured with allogeneic cells. In DNA, the CDR3 is TGTGCCAGCAGCGCCCGGGACAGGGGCAACACTGAAGCTTTCTTT. Protein product: CASSARDRGNTEAFF.